This T cell receptor beta chain was sequenced in a study of Ad26.COV2.S vaccination and SARS-CoV-2 variants. Study-wide background: The COV1001 Ad26.COV2.S trial arm included the donor. The study gave Ad26.COV2.S intramuscularly, once or twice 56 days apart.

Per the germline V gene, CDR1 is SGHAT and CDR2 is FQNNGV. The CDR3 sequence is 15 residues long. Trimming took off 8 bases at V and 0 bases at J, with 11 bases between the two ends. As for treatment: over 15 received Ad26.COV2.S at low or high dose, single or two shots; about 5 received placebo; per-sample allocation not given. It was on day 63 after the first vaccine or placebo injection that samples were taken. Measured with immunoSEQ multiplex PCR; TCRdb has only the in-frame clones, and not every one. The sample comprises some 290,000 clones, about 86% of which are singletons, and 1.5% to 2.5% rests with the top ten.

This specimen was peripheral blood, taken in a trial of Ad26.COV2.S vaccine versus placebo. The chain carries TRBV11-2 and TRBJ1-6; D ambiguous. The sequence came from a person between 18 and 65 years old who received the Ad26.COV2.S COVID-19 vaccine or a placebo. CDR3 coding DNA: TGTGCCAGCGGGAGGCAAAACTCCTATAATTCACCCCTCCACTTT. Protein: CASGRQNSYNSPLHF.